The 2 T cell receptor beta chains listed next were all sequenced from one sample in a study of identical twins. MiXCR, applied by TCRdb to the 5' RACE reads, yields one record per CDR3 protein. Of some 460,000 distinct CDR3 sequences detected, approximately 14% appear once; the ten largest clones hold roughly 0.56%. The same specimen was also included in a second study, on yellow fever vaccine responses in identical twins.

The sample was CD4+ T cells sorted from blood. These receptors all come from a woman under 30 in good health.

This clonotype has a count of ten or more. This chain links TRBV7-9 with TRBJ2-7; 7 bases map to TRBD1. The CDR3 extends over 14 amino acids. J lost 2 bases, V lost 4 bases, and 5 bases had no gene match. The germline V gene encodes CDR1 SEHNR and CDR2 FQNEAQ (reference sequence). In DNA form, the CDR3 reads TGTGCCAGCAGCTACCTGGACAGGACCTACGAGCAGTACTTC. It translates to CASSYLDRTYEQYF.

This clonotype has at least ten counts. Relative to the germline gene, one junction end is altered; a read error may explain this. V and J are TRBV18 and TRBJ1-1; 8 bases are shared with TRBD1. This CDR3 is built from 14 residues. Germline CDR1 reads KGHSH; CDR2 reads LQKENI. DNA for the CDR3: TGCGCCAGCAGCCCAGGGACAGGGAACACTGAAGCTTTCTTT. This translates into CASSPGTGNTEAFF.